This TCR beta chain was observed in a study of Graves' ophthalmopathy and Graves' hyperthyroidism. RNA transcripts were the source from which TCR beta CDR3 regions were amplified. The workflow started with a first-round RT-PCR run with HTBI primers and then moved on to a second-round multiplex PCR. TCRdb passed the multiplex PCR reads through MiXCR, listing each CDR3 protein once. This sample has almost 750,000 distinct CDR3 sequences, with 40% found just once. Germline V gene lookup returns CDR1 SGHTS and CDR2 YDEGEE. This CDR3 region has 14 residues. Trimming took 1 base from V and 10 from J; bases not matched to a gene: 3.

V and J are TRBV5-8 and TRBJ1-6; TRBD1 matches 9 bases. The sequencing input was peripheral blood. This clonotype originated in an adult man with Graves' ophthalmopathy. The CDR3 spells CASSLQTGGSPLHF. As DNA, the CDR3 is TGTGCCAGCAGCTTGCAGACAGGGGGATCACCCCTCCACTTT.